These T cell receptor beta chains were read from a single sample in a study of CD8 T cells in ankylosing spondylitis. TCRdb used MiXCR to reprocess the 5' RACE reads, holding one entry per CDR3 protein. The sample yields 300,000 to 350,000 distinct CDR3 sequences, under 15% seen once. The sequenced sample consisted of blood, either unsorted or a sorted T cell fraction (not recorded which). These receptors were taken from a male donor with ankylosing spondylitis or in good health (not recorded which). Both conserved end residues are part of each CDR3. A D gene is named only where the DNA matches it firmly. The size entry is marked missing in some rows and otherwise reads once, few, many or a size class.

TRBV20-1,TRBJ1-3,-,few,TGCAGTGCTAGGGTCTTCACAGGGCAGGGTGGCTCTGGAAACACCATATATTTT,CSARVFTGQGGSGNTIYF
TRBV5-1,TRBJ2-3,TRBD2,many,TGCGCCAGCAGCCCCGGGACTAGTGGGGCAGATACGCAGTATTTT,CASSPGTSGADTQYF
TRBV12-3/TRBV12-4,TRBJ2-1,-,few,TGTGCCAGCGGGCTATTCAATGAGCAGTTCTTC,CASGLFNEQFF
TRBV7-8,TRBJ1-2,-,-,TGTGCCAGCAGCCCTCAACAGGGTCCAACGTTCGGCTACACCTTC,CASSPQQGPTFGYTF
TRBV5-1,TRBJ2-5,-,-,TGCGCCAGCAGCCCCGGGGCCTTAAGGGAGACCCAGTACTTC,CASSPGALRETQYF
TRBV7-7,TRBJ2-1,TRBD2,-,TGTGCCAGCAGTCCCGGGACTAGCAATGAGCAGTTCTTC,CASSPGTSNEQFF
TRBV6-1,TRBJ2-4,TRBD1,few,TGTGCCAGCAGTGCGGGACAGGGGGCCAACATTCAGTACTTC,CASSAGQGANIQYF
TRBV20-1,TRBJ2-5,TRBD2,-,TGCAGTGCCTTAGATTACTCAGCGGGAGGGCCCCGGGAGACCCAGTACTTC,CSALDYSAGGPRETQYF
TRBV29-1,TRBJ2-1,TRBD2,few,TGCAGCGTTGAAAGACTAGCGGGCAATGAGCAGTTCTTC,CSVERLAGNEQFF
TRBV5-1,TRBJ2-3,-,many,TGCGCCAGCAGACCTACCCACGGGGGAGATACGCAGTATTTT,CASRPTHGGDTQYF
TRBV10-3,TRBJ2-1,TRBD2,few,TGTGCCATCAGCCCGGGACTAGGGAATGAGCAGTTCTTC,CAISPGLGNEQFF
TRBV5-1,TRBJ2-7,-,few,TGCGCCAGCAGCTTGGAGGGCTACCCTGGGGACGAGCAGTACTTC,CASSLEGYPGDEQYF
TRBV3-1,TRBJ2-5,-,-,TGTGCCAGCAGCCAATACCAAGAGACCCAGTACTTC,CASSQYQETQYF
TRBV27,TRBJ2-1,TRBD2,-,TGTGCCAGCAGTTATTGGGGAGCGGGAGACAATGAGCAGTTCTTC,CASSYWGAGDNEQFF
TRBV20-1,TRBJ2-1,TRBD2,few,TGCAGTGCTCGTCCCCGGGCGGGAGTAACCTACAATGAGCAGTTCTTC,CSARPRAGVTYNEQFF
TRBV6-1,TRBJ1-2,TRBD1,-,TGTGCCAGCAGGGTCTCGGGGACAGGTCTGCCCCAATACACCTTC,CASRVSGTGLPQYTF
TRBV3-1,TRBJ2-3,-,few,TGTGCCAGCAGCCTCCAGGGGGGCGGAGTAACAGATACGCAGTATTTT,CASSLQGGGVTDTQYF
TRBV20-1,TRBJ2-7,-,few,TGCAGTGCTAGCAAAGACTCAACGGGGGAGCAGTACTTC,CSASKDSTGEQYF
TRBV30,TRBJ1-5,-,few,TGTGCCTGGAGTGGCAGGGTGGGGCAGCCCCAGCATTTT,CAWSGRVGQPQHF
TRBV20-1,TRBJ1-1,TRBD1,few,TGCAGTGCTAAAGGGGGACAGTTATTGGGCACTGAAGCTTTCTTT,CSAKGGQLLGTEAFF
TRBV5-1,TRBJ2-7,TRBD1,-,TGCGCCAGCAGCTTGGAGAGGGGGCTTACCGAGCAGTACTTC,CASSLERGLTEQYF
TRBV3-1,TRBJ2-1,TRBD1,few,TGTGCCAGCAGCCCCCCTTTGGACAGGTCCTACAATGAGCAGTTCTTC,CASSPPLDRSYNEQFF
TRBV12-3/TRBV12-4,TRBJ1-1,TRBD1,few,TGTGCCAGCAGTTCACGGACAGGGTTCGTTCCGAACACTGAAGCTTTCTTT,CASSSRTGFVPNTEAFF
TRBV12-3/TRBV12-4,TRBJ2-1,TRBD1,few,TGTGCCAGCAGCCGGACAGGTGTCAATGAGCAGTTCTTC,CASSRTGVNEQFF
TRBV3-1,TRBJ2-7,TRBD2,few,TGTGCCAGCAGCCATAGCGGGGTGGAGGCCTACGAGCAGTACTTC,CASSHSGVEAYEQYF
TRBV27,TRBJ2-3,TRBD2,-,TGTGCCAGCAGTTCCCCTCAGCGGGACACAGATACGCAGTATTTT,CASSSPQRDTDTQYF
TRBV12-3/TRBV12-4,TRBJ2-7,-,-,TGTGCCAGCAGCAGGGACCTAACCTACGAGCAGTACTTC,CASSRDLTYEQYF
TRBV4-2,TRBJ2-2,-,few,TGTGCCAGCAGCCAAGCCCGAGGGGACGGGGAGCTGTTTTTT,CASSQARGDGELFF
TRBV5-8,TRBJ2-7,-,-,TGTGCCAGCAGTCAGCCCAGCTCCGTCTACGAGCAGTACTTC,CASSQPSSVYEQYF
TRBV11-2,TRBJ2-7,TRBD2,few,TGTGCCAGCAGCCTTGGACTAGCGAGCTCCTACGAGCAGTACTTC,CASSLGLASSYEQYF
TRBV5-1,TRBJ2-1,TRBD2,few,TGCGCCAGCAGCCTCCGGGTAGCGGGAGGGGATGAGCAGTTCTTC,CASSLRVAGGDEQFF
TRBV29-1,TRBJ2-2,-,-,TGCAGCGTTGAGAGGGGGACGGGATCGGCCGGGGAGCTGTTTTTT,CSVERGTGSAGELFF
TRBV11-2,TRBJ2-7,-,few,TGTGCCAGCAGCTTAGTAGTCTCCTACGAGCAGTACTTC,CASSLVVSYEQYF
TRBV4-2,TRBJ2-5,-,-,TGTGCCAGCAGCCCTCTAAGGGGGGGCAGGGGACAAGAGACCCAGTACTTC,CASSPLRGGRGQETQYF
TRBV5-1,TRBJ2-5,-,few,TGCGCCAGCAGGGGGGGGCGAGAGGAGACCCAGTACTTC,CASRGGREETQYF
TRBV20-1,TRBJ2-7,-,few,TGCAGTGCTGGATTACCCAATTACGAGCAGTACTTC,CSAGLPNYEQYF
TRBV30,TRBJ2-7,-,-,TGTGCCTGGACGGGAAGGACACCCTACGAGCAGTACTTC,CAWTGRTPYEQYF
TRBV24-1,TRBJ1-5,-,few,TGTGCCACCAGTGATTCGGGGGCGCCGAATCAGCCCCAGCATTTT,CATSDSGAPNQPQHF
TRBV6-5,TRBJ2-7,-,few,TGTGCCAGCAGTTACTCCACCCGGGGGCTAGCCTACGAGCAGTACTTC,CASSYSTRGLAYEQYF
TRBV12-3/TRBV12-4,TRBJ1-2,TRBD1,few,TGTGCCAGCAGTTTACGGGCAGGGGGATTCTATGGCTACACCTTC,CASSLRAGGFYGYTF
TRBV5-1,TRBJ2-7,-,-,TGCGCCAGCAGCTTCGAACCGCTTTCCTACGAGCAGTACTTC,CASSFEPLSYEQYF
TRBV4-2,TRBJ2-7,TRBD2,-,TGTGCCAGCAGCCAAGGACTAGCGGGGTACTCCTACGAGCAGTACTTC,CASSQGLAGYSYEQYF
TRBV11-2,TRBJ1-1,-,few,TGTGCCAGCAGTTCTCCCCGGGCAGACATGAACACTGAAGCTTTCTTT,CASSSPRADMNTEAFF